This T cell receptor beta chain stems from a study of T cell responses to AZD1222 COVID-19 vaccine. Study-wide points: At baseline, just a handful of AZD1222 recipients tested seropositive.

Profiling relied on immunoSEQ multiplex PCR, and the TCRdb table lists in-frame clones only, not all of them. The repertoire has roughly 150,000 clones, roughly 92% of them found once; the top ten carry around 1.7%. As for this clone: Its antigen is currently unknown. The sample contains more than one DNA sequence encoding this CDR3.

Germline V lookup: CDR1 SNHLY, CDR2 FYNNEI. V gave up 7 bases and J gave up 0 bases, with 7 bases separating them. The CDR3 has 13 amino acids. The TCR sequence derives from an adult in good health. This chain connects TRBV2 to TRBJ1-3, with D maybe TRBD1 (5 bases). This specimen was peripheral blood, taken on day 0 of AZD1222 vaccination. Written as DNA, the CDR3 is TGTGCCAGCACTAGGGGCTCTGGAAACACCATATATTTT. Protein sequence: CASTRGSGNTIYF.